These T cell receptor beta chains were read from a single sample in a study of T cells in Graves' hyperthyroidism and ophthalmopathy. From the multiplex PCR reads, TCRdb called clonotypes with MiXCR, one entry per CDR3 protein. The profile shows 350,000 to 500,000 distinct CDR3 sequences, around 13% of them singletons. Sequenced material: blood. Receptors were obtained from a young woman with Graves' hyperthyroidism. Each CDR3 is given with its conserved first and last residue. The order of the fields is clone size, V gene, D gene, J gene, CDR3 DNA, CDR3 protein. The D gene is left open where the match is weak. The size field is filled for only some rows; it gives once, few, many or a size class.

>many|TRBV27|TRBD1|TRBJ2-1
TGTGCCAGCACCGCTCTGGGCATGACAGGGCTAACCTACAATGAGCAGTTCTTC
CASTALGMTGLTYNEQFF
>many|TRBV11-2|TRBD1|TRBJ2-7
TGTGCCAGCACCGTAACACAGGGGGGATCCTACGAGCAGTACTTC
CASTVTQGGSYEQYF
>NA|TRBV7-2|TRBD1|TRBJ2-1
TGTGCCAGCAGCTTCGACCGGGACAGGGACTACAATGAGCAGTTCTTC
CASSFDRDRDYNEQFF
>many|TRBV7-9|NA|TRBJ2-7
TGTGCCAGCAGCTTTGTGGGGGAGTCCCGTCCCTACGAGCAGTACTTC
CASSFVGESRPYEQYF
>NA|TRBV20-1|TRBD1|TRBJ1-1
TGCAGTGCGCCGAATGATGGGACAGGGGGAAATGAAGCTTTCTTT
CSAPNDGTGGNEAFF
>many|TRBV5-1|NA|TRBJ2-3
TGCGCCAGCAGCTTGGCCCCCGGGACTAGCACAGATACGCAGTATTTT
CASSLAPGTSTDTQYF
>many|TRBV12-3/TRBV12-4|NA|TRBJ2-1
TGTGCCAGCAGTTCCCGGGACAGGGCTGCGGGAGGGTCCTACAATGAGCAGTTCTTC
CASSSRDRAAGGSYNEQFF
>once|TRBV7-2|TRBD1|TRBJ1-5
TGTGCCAGCAGCTTAGGACCCCAGGGGGAAGGGGTGCCCCAGCATTTT
CASSLGPQGEGVPQHF
>few|TRBV9|NA|TRBJ2-7
TGTGCCAGCAGCGTAGGGGACGGGGGAGTGGACGAGCAGTACTTC
CASSVGDGGVDEQYF
>NA|TRBV7-2|NA|TRBJ1-5
TGTGCCAGCAGCTCCCGTAGGGGAGGTCAGCCCCAGCATTTT
CASSSRRGGQPQHF
>few|TRBV18|NA|TRBJ1-5
TGTGCCAGCTCACCTATCTCCAATAGCAATCAGCCCCAGCATTTT
CASSPISNSNQPQHF
>NA|TRBV6-9|TRBD2|TRBJ2-5
TGTGCCAGCAGTTACCGACTAGCGGGAGAGACCCAGTACTTC
CASSYRLAGETQYF
>many|TRBV7-3|TRBD2|TRBJ2-2
TGTGCCAGCAGCTCAAGCGGGAGGGCTAACGGGGAGCTGTTTTTT
CASSSSGRANGELFF
>many|TRBV5-5|TRBD2|TRBJ2-2
TGTGCCAGCAGCTTCCGGACCCAGGGACTAGCGGGGGAGTCGAACACCGGGGAGCTGTTTTTT
CASSFRTQGLAGESNTGELFF
>NA|TRBV12-3/TRBV12-4|TRBD1|TRBJ2-7
TGTGCCAGCAGTGGGAGGACAGGGGGGCTGAAGCAGTACTTC
CASSGRTGGLKQYF
>many|TRBV6-1|TRBD1|TRBJ2-7
TGTGCCAGCCGGTACCGGGACAGGGGCGTTTACGAGCAGTACTTC
CASRYRDRGVYEQYF
>few|TRBV2|NA|TRBJ1-4
TGTGCCAGCAGTGGGAGGGACGGAATGAGGAAACTGTTTTTT
CASSGRDGMRKLFF
>few|TRBV12-3/TRBV12-4|NA|TRBJ1-1
TGTGCCAGCAGTTCGGGACGAGAAGCTTTCTTT
CASSSGREAFF
>NA|TRBV9|NA|TRBJ2-1
TGTGCCAGCAGCGTAGGATGGGGCCGGGGCAATGAGCAGTTCTTC
CASSVGWGRGNEQFF
>NA|TRBV4-2|NA|TRBJ2-7
TGTGCCAGCAGCCAGGGGGCGGGGGATGAGCAGTACTTC
CASSQGAGDEQYF
>NA|TRBV18|NA|TRBJ2-5
TGTGCCAGCTCACTACATACCAAAGAGACCCAGTACTTC
CASSLHTKETQYF
>many|TRBV20-1|TRBD2|TRBJ2-3
TGCAGTGCTAGTTCACTAGCGGGAGACGATACGCAGTATTTT
CSASSLAGDDTQYF
>many|TRBV6-5|NA|TRBJ1-6
TGTGCCAGCAGTTACTCGGCCGGGGTCAGCTCCTATAATTCACCCCTCCACTTT
CASSYSAGVSSYNSPLHF
>many|TRBV3-1|NA|TRBJ1-1
TGTGCCAGCAGCCAGGGGATCTCGAACACTGAAGCTTTCTTT
CASSQGISNTEAFF
>many|TRBV28|TRBD1|TRBJ1-1
TGTGCCAGCACCCCAACAGGGGGCGTCACTGAAGCTTTCTTT
CASTPTGGVTEAFF
>many|TRBV9|NA|TRBJ2-3
TGTGCCAGCAGCCGGGCGCTCACAGATACGCAGTATTTT
CASSRALTDTQYF
>many|TRBV28|TRBD2|TRBJ2-1
TGTGCCAGCAGATTAGCGGGAGGCCCCTACAATGAGCAGTTCTTC
CASRLAGGPYNEQFF
>NA|TRBV5-1|TRBD2|TRBJ2-7
TGCGCCAGCAGCTTTGGGAGCGGGAGCTACGAGCAGTACTTC
CASSFGSGSYEQYF
>NA|TRBV13|NA|TRBJ1-1
TGTGCCAGCAGCCTCAATTCTGGTGAAGCTTTCTTT
CASSLNSGEAFF
>many|TRBV5-1|NA|TRBJ2-2
TGCGCCAGCAGCTTGCACCAGGGTGTCGGGGAGCTGTTTTTT
CASSLHQGVGELFF
>NA|TRBV6-2/TRBV6-3|NA|TRBJ1-5
TGTGCCAGCAAAGGGTCAGGGAAAAGACAGCCCCAGCATTTT
CASKGSGKRQPQHF
>many|TRBV11-2|NA|TRBJ2-1
TGTGCCAGCAGCAGCCGGGACCCAAAGGCGAAGATCTACAATGAGCAGTTCTTC
CASSSRDPKAKIYNEQFF